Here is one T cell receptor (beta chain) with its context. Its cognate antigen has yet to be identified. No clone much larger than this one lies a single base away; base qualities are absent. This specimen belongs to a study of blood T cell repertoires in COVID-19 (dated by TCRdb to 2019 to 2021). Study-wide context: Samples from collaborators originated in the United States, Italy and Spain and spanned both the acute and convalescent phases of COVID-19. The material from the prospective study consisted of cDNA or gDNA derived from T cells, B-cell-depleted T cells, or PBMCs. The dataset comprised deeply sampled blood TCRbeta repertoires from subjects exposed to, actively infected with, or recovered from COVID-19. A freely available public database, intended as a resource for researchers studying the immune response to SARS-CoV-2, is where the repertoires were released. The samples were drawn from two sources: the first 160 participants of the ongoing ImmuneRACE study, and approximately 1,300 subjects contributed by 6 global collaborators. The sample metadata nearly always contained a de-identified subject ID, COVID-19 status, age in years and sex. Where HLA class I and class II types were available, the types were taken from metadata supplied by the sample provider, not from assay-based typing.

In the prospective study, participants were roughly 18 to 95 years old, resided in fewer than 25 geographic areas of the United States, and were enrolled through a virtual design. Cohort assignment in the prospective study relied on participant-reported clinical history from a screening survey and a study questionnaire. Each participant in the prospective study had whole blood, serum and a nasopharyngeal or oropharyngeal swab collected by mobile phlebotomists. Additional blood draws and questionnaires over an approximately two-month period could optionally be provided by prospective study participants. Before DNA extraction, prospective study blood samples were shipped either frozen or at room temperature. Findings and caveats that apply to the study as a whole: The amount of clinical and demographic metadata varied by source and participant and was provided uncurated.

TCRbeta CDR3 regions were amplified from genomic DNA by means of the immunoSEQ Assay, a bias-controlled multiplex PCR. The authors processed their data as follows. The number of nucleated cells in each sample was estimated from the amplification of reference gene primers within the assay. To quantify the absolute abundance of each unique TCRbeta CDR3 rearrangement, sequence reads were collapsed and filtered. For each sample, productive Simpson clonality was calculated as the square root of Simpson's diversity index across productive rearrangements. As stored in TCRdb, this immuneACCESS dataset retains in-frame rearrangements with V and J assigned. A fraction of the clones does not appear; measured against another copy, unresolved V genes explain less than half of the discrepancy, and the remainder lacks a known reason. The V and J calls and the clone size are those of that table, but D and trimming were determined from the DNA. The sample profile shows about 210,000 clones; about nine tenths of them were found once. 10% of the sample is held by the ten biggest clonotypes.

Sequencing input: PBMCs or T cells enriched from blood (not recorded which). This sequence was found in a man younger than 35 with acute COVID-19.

The nucleotides read TGTGCCACCAGTGATTCTGAGACAGGGGCAGAGACCCAGTACTTC. Its protein reads: CATSDSETGAETQYF. The V and J segments used are TRBV24-1 and TRBJ2-5, with 8 middle bases fitting TRBD1. There are 15 amino acids in the CDR3, from cysteine to phenylalanine inclusive. The CDR3 DNA has 45 bases and is translated from base 1. For CDR1 and CDR2, the germline V gene lists KGHDR and SFDVKD. Germline trimming: 2 bases from V, 4 bases from J; junction bases outside gene matches: 5.